Each of the 3 T cell receptor beta chains below was sequenced from the same sample in a study of T cell responses to AZD1222 COVID-19 vaccine. The data were produced by immunoSEQ multiplex PCR, yet TCRdb's version contains in-frame clones alone and is incomplete. Of around 92,000 clones detected, more than 75% appear once; the ten largest clones hold about 9.4%. Material: peripheral blood, obtained on day 0 of AZD1222 vaccination. These TCRs come from an adult in good health.

The chain is built from TRBV4-2 and TRBJ1-5; 11 nucleotides match TRBD1. V shed 6 bases, J shed 0 bases, and the junction held 16 bases outside the gene matches. Germline-derived CDR1 and CDR2 are LGHNA and YNFKEQ. The CDR3 extends over 20 amino acids. The CDR3 is CASSRALGTGGPNSNQPQHF. The CDR3 bases are TGTGCCAGCAGTCGGGCCTTGGGGACAGGGGGTCCCAATAGCAATCAGCCCCAGCATTTT.

A few counts support this clone. The chain joins TRBV7-3 to TRBJ2-2; D remains unclear. The CDR3 length is 13 residues. V lost 1 base and J lost 7, with 7 bases in between. Germline CDR1 and CDR2: SGHTA and FQGTGA. The CDR3 DNA follows: TGTGCCAGCAGCTTAAAAGGGTACGGGGAGCTGTTTTTT. Translating gives CASSLKGYGELFF.

This clone was recorded only once. The V gene is TRBV7-2, the J gene TRBJ1-2, with D hard to call. CDR3 length: 15 residues. Trimming took off 5 bases at V and 4 bases at J, with 17 bases between the two ends. Germline V CDR1 and CDR2: SGHTA, FQGNSA. CDR3 amino acids: CASSPTRPGFYGYTF. CDR3 coding DNA: TGTGCCAGCAGCCCCACTCGTCCGGGATTCTATGGCTACACCTTC.